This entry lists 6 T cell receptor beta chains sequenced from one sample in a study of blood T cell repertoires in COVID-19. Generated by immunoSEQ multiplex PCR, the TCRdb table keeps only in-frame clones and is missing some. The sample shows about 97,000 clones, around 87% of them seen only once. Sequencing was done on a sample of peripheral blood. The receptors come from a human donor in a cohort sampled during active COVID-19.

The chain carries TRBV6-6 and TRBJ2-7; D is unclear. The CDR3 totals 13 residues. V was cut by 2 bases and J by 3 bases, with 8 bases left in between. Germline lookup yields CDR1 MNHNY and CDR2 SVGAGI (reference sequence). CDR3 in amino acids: CASSYPINYEQYF. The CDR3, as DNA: TGTGCCAGCAGTTACCCTATTAACTACGAGCAGTACTTC.

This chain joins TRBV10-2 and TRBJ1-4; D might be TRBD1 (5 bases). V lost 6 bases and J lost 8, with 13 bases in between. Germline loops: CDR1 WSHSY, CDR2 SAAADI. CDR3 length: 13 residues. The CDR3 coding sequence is TGCGCCAGCAGGGGGGGGGATGGAGAAAAACTGTTTTTT. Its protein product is CASRGGDGEKLFF.

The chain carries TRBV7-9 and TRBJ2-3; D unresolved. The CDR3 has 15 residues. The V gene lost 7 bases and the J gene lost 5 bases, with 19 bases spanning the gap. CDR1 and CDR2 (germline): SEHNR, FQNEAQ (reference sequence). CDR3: CASTLLSGGGDTQYF. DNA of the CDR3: TGTGCCAGCACCCTACTTTCCGGCGGCGGAGATACGCAGTATTTT.

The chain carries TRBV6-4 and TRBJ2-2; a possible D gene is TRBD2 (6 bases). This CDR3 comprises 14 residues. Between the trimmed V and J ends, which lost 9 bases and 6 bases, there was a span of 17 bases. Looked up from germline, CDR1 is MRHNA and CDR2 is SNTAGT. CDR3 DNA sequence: TGTGCCAGATCTCGGTTCGGGGGTTCCGGGGAGCTGTTTTTT. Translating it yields CARSRFGGSGELFF.

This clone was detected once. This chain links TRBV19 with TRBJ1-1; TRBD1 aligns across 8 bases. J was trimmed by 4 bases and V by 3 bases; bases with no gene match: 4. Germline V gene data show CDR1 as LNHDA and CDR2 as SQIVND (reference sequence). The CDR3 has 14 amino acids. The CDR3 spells CASSILDRVTEAFF. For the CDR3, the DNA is TGTGCCAGTAGTATTTTGGACAGGGTCACTGAAGCTTTCTTT.

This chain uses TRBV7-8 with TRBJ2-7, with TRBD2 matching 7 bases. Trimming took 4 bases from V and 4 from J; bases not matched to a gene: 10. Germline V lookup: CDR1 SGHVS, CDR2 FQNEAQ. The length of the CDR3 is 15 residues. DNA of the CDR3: TGTGCCAGCAGCTCCATCGGGGCGGGAGAGTACGAGCAGTACTTC. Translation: CASSSIGAGEYEQYF.